The 12 T cell receptor beta chains given below trace back to one sample, sequenced in a study of blood T cell repertoires in COVID-19. Libraries were prepared by immunoSEQ multiplex PCR; TCRdb keeps only in-frame clonotypes and omits some of them. The sample carries 200,000 to 250,000 clones, around 85% recorded once. Sequenced material: peripheral blood. The receptors were sampled from a woman between 70 and 85 years old with COVID-19, enrolled during active disease.

The CDR3 sequence: CASSLAFSGDEAFF. The CDR3 DNA sequence: TGTGCCAGCAGCTTAGCGTTTTCGGGGGATGAAGCTTTCTTT. The rearrangement joins TRBV7-2 to TRBJ1-1, with a possible D match to TRBD1 (5 bases). CDR3 length: 14 amino acids. The V and J ends lost 0 bases and 7 bases respectively, with 12 bases between them. CDR1 is SGHTA and CDR2 is FQGNSA in the germline V gene.

V gene TRBV19 combines with J gene TRBJ2-2, with D uncertain. The CDR3 totals 13 residues. With 9 bases removed from V and 4 bases from J, the gap between germline ends came to 12 bases. Germline CDR1 and CDR2: LNHDA and SQIVND (reference sequence). The CDR3 reads CASPAELTGELFF. The CDR3 nucleotides are TGTGCCAGCCCTGCCGAGCTCACCGGGGAGCTGTTTTTT.

The J gene is TRBJ2-1, the V gene TRBV30; TRBD2 agrees at 11 bases. The CDR3 is made up of 14 amino acids. The V gene's germline CDR1 is GTSNPN and CDR2 SVGIG (reference sequence). Germline trimming cut 8 bases from V and 4 bases from J; bases unmatched to any gene: 7. The CDR3: CARTGTSGYNEQFF. CDR3 DNA sequence: TGTGCCCGAACCGGGACTAGCGGATACAATGAGCAGTTCTTC.

CDR3 region: CASSLVGTSGASYEQYF. The CDR3 nucleotides are TGTGCCAGCAGCTTAGTAGGGACTAGCGGGGCCTCCTACGAGCAGTACTTC. The rearrangement links TRBV7-2 to TRBJ2-7, with 13 positions matching TRBD2. CDR3 length equals 17 residues. Trimming took 1 base from V and 0 from J; bases not matched to a gene: 3. The germline gives CDR1 SGHTA, CDR2 FQGNSA.

This chain connects TRBV7-9 to TRBJ1-2, with 7 bases lining up with TRBD1. Trimming cost V 5 bases and J 4 bases; bases outside gene matches: 13. Germline V lookup: CDR1 SEHNR, CDR2 FQNEAQ (reference sequence). This CDR3 region has 16 residues. The CDR3 loop is CASSPRPRQGFYGYTF. The CDR3, as DNA: TGTGCCAGCAGCCCGCGACCTCGACAGGGTTTCTATGGCTACACCTTC.

This clone was recorded only once. The chain carries TRBV6-2 or TRBV6-3 and TRBJ2-1; the match to TRBD2 covers 7 bases. V shed 2 bases and J 6 bases; nucleotides not matched to a gene: 7. Germline V gene lookup returns CDR1 MNHEY and CDR2 SVGEGT. The CDR3 sequence is 15 residues long. In DNA, the CDR3 is TGTGCCAGCAGTTACCACACGGGAGGCCCCAATGAGCAGTTCTTC. As protein: CASSYHTGGPNEQFF.

This rearrangement joins TRBV5-5 to TRBJ1-1, with no clear D. The CDR3 contains 14 residues. The V end lost 3 bases, the J end lost 7 bases, and 16 bases lay between the germline ends. Per the germline V gene, CDR1 is SGHKS and CDR2 is YYEKEE (reference sequence). The CDR3 loop is CASSSGERLLEAFF. The CDR3 DNA follows: TGTGCCAGCAGCTCTGGAGAGCGGCTTCTTGAAGCTTTCTTT.

The chain employs TRBV2 and TRBJ1-3, with D possibly being TRBD1 (5 bases). The length of the CDR3 is 15 residues. Trimming shortened V by 5 bases and J by 0 bases, and 11 bases separated the two germline ends. Per the germline V gene, CDR1 is SNHLY and CDR2 is FYNNEI. The CDR3 DNA follows: TGTGCCAGCAGTTCCCAGACAGCCTCTGGAAACACCATATATTTT. It is translated as CASSSQTASGNTIYF.

The genes are TRBV9 and TRBJ1-4; D not certain. Germline CDR1 and CDR2: SGDLS and YYNGEE. V was trimmed by 0 bases and J by 2 bases, leaving 8 bases between them. This CDR3 comprises 15 residues. The CDR3 region is CASSVGSGTNEKLFF. The CDR3 nucleotides read TGTGCCAGCAGCGTAGGATCGGGGACTAATGAAAAACTGTTTTTT.

The table lists this clone with many counts. This rearrangement joins TRBV2 to TRBJ1-5; 7 bases are shared with TRBD1. Unmatched junction bases numbered 9, after V lost 6 bases and J lost 4 bases. Germline values: CDR1 SNHLY, CDR2 FYNNEI. The CDR3 contains 15 residues. CDR3 sequence reads: CASRNDRVGNQPQHF. The CDR3 DNA follows: TGTGCCAGCAGGAATGACAGGGTAGGAAATCAGCCCCAGCATTTT.

The V and J genes are TRBV5-4 and TRBJ2-2; 7 bases match TRBD1. Trimming at V came to 3 bases and at J to 4 bases, leaving 3 bases not matched to a gene. The CDR3 is 14 residues long. The germline V gene has CDR1 SGHNT and CDR2 YYREEE (reference sequence). CDR3 sequence (DNA): TGTGCCAGCAGCTCGAGGGGGCTCACCGGGGAGCTGTTTTTT. As protein: CASSSRGLTGELFF.

The rearrangement joins TRBV7-3 to TRBJ1-2, with D tentatively TRBD1 (6 bases). V lost 5 bases and J lost 8, with 15 bases in between. This CDR3 is 13 amino acids long. Germline V gives CDR1 SGHTA, CDR2 FQGTGA. The CDR3 DNA reads as TGTGCCAGCAGCCCCGGACCCACAGGGGGCTACACCTTC. Amino acid sequence: CASSPGPTGGYTF.